The TCR beta chain under discussion was sequenced for a study of glioma-infiltrating T cells. Findings and caveats of the study: Shared blood CDR3 signature motifs marked patients with low tissue-blood divergence.

The iRepertoire nested amplicon-rescue multiplex PCR amplified TCR alpha and beta CDR3s from RNA. TCRdb reprocessed the multiplex PCR reads via MiXCR and lists one record per CDR3 protein. This repertoire shows 300,000 to 400,000 distinct CDR3 sequences, 41% found once; its top ten account for around 12%. This clonotype was counted only a few times. Its cognate antigen is unknown. This CDR3 is built from 14 residues. The germline V gene has CDR1 SGHDN and CDR2 FVKESK. The ends were cut back, 4 bases at V and 4 bases at J, with 13 bases in the middle. The chain combines TRBV14 with TRBJ1-1; unclear D gene. The receptor was isolated from a human donor with low-grade glioma or glioblastoma, undergoing nonglioma brain surgery, or in good health (not recorded which). Source material: glioma tissue, nonneoplastic brain tissue, or PBMCs (not recorded which). The CDR3 coding sequence is TGTGCCAGCAGCCGCAGGTCCTTGGGCACTGAAGCTTTCTTT. Translated: CASSRRSLGTEAFF. The whole variable domain, remainder taken from reference TRBV14 and TRBJ1-1, is EAGVTQFPSHSVIEKGQTVTLRCDPISGHDNLYWYRRVMGKEIKFLLHFVKESKQDESGMPNNRFLAERTGGTYSTLKVQPAELEDSGVYFCASSRRSLGTEAFFGQGTRLTVV.